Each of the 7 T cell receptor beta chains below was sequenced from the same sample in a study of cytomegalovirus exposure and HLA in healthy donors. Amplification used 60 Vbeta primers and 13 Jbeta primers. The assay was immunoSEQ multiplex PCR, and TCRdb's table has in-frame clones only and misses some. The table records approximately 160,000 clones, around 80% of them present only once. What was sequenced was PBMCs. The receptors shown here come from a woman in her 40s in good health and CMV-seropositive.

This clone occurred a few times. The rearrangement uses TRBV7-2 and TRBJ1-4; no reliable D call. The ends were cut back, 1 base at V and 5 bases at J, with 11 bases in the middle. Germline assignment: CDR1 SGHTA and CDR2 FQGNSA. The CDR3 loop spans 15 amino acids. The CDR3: CASSLVGRLNEKLFF. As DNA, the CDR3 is TGTGCCAGCAGCTTAGTGGGGAGGCTCAATGAAAAACTGTTTTTT.

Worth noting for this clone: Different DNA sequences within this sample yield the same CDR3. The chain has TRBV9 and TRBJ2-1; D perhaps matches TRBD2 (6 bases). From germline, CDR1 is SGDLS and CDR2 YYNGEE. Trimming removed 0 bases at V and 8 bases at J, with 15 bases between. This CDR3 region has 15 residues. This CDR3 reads CASSVASGGVDEQFF. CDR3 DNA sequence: TGTGCCAGCAGCGTAGCGTCAGGCGGGGTCGATGAGCAGTTCTTC.

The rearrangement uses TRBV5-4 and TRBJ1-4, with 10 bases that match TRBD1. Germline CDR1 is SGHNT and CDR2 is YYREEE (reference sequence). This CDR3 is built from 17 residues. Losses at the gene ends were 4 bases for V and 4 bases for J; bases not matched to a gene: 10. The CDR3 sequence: CASSRGQGDGGNEKLFF. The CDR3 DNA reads TGTGCCAGCAGCCGCGGACAGGGGGACGGCGGTAATGAAAAACTGTTTTTT.

This CDR3 is CASSLGIPGQGGHTEAFF. The CDR3 bases are TGCGCCAGCAGCTTGGGGATTCCGGGACAGGGCGGGCACACTGAAGCTTTCTTT. V and J are TRBV5-1 and TRBJ1-1; 9 bases line up with TRBD1. Germline assignment: CDR1 SGHRS and CDR2 YFSETQ. The CDR3 runs to 18 residues. After removal of 0 bases from V and 3 bases from J, the junction contained 12 bases not matched to a gene.

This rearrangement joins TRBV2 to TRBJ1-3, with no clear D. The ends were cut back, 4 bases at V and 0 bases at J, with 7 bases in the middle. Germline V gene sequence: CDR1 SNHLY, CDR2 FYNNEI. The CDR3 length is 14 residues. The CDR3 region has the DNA TGTGCCAGCAGTGCCAGAGGCTCTGGAAACACCATATATTTT. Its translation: CASSARGSGNTIYF.

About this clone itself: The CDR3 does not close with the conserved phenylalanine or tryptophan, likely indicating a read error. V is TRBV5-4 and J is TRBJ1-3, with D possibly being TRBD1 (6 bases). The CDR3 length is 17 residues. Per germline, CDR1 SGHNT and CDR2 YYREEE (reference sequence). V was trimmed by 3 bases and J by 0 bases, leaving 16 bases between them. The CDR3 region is CASSSYRDRSSGNTIYC. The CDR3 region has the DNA TGTGCCAGCAGCTCGTACAGGGACCGTAGCTCTGGAAACACCATATATTGT.

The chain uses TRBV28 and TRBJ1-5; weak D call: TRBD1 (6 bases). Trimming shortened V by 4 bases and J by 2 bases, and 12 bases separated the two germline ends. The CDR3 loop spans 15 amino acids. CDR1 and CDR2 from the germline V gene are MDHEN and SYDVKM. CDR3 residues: CASSYRVMGNQPQHF. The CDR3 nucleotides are TGTGCCAGCAGTTACAGGGTTATGGGCAATCAGCCCCAGCATTTT.